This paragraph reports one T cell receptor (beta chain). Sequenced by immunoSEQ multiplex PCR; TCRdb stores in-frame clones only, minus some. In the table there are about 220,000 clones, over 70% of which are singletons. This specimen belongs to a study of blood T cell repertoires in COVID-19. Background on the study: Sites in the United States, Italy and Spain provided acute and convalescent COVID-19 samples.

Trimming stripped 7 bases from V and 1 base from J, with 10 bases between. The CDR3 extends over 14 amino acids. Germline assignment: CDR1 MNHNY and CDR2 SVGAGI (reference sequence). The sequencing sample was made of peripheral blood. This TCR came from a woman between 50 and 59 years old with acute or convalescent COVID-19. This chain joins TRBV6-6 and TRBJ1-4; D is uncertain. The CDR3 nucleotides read TGTGCCAGCATCCCCGAGGGAACTAATGAAAAACTGTTTTTT. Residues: CASIPEGTNEKLFF.